This T cell receptor (beta chain) was captured by sequencing in a study of T cell clonotyping in hematopoietic cell transplantation (dated by TCRdb to the early 2020s). For context, the study as a whole: Recipient samples taken before transplant were collected after cytoreduction. The study collected 135 blood samples from approximately 40 consecutive transplant recipients and their related donors. Patient recruitment ran from 2015 to January 2017, and follow-up continued until September 2020 or death. On the study overall, not on this receptor specifically: Just a small fraction of recipient repertoires overlapped with donor repertoires, and more than 95% appeared de novo at the given depth. Recipient TCR diversity fell after transplant, with pathologically expanded clonotypes rising progressively from day 30 to day 180. The sample size was limited, and because cells were not sorted, the contributions of CD4 and CD8 repertoires could not be separated. Broader posttransplant TCR repertoire diversity was predicted by donor and pretransplant recipient Inverse Simpson Index values.

Remarks on this clone: No antigen is known for it. One base away there is no much larger clone; base qualities are not given.

The immunoSEQ assay, a bias-controlled multiplex PCR using V- and J-specific primers, was used to amplify TCR beta CDR3 regions from genomic DNA. A second PCR step added a proprietary barcode and Illumina adapter sequences to the CDR3 amplicons. An Illumina MiSeq instrument was used to sequence the CDR3 libraries. The authors' pipeline ran thus. Export and quality control were handled in immunoSEQ Analyzer 3.0, while downstream analyses relied on R Bioconductor and Immunarch. Only productive rearrangements in the normalized downsampled data set were used to calculate repertoire metrics. Clonotypes larger than 5 templates in the normalized cohort were defined as pathologically expanded. The Inverse Simpson Index served as the measure of repertoire diversity. CMV-specificity analyses were carried out on the non-normalized data set to capture all clonotypes. TCRdb obtained this table from immuneACCESS and retained in-frame rearrangements with V and J assigned. These tables miss some clones; where compared with another copy, unresolved V genes account for less than half of the shortfall, and the remainder is unexplained. That table is the source of V, J and clone size, and D and trimming were worked out from the DNA. Across this sample there are some 30,000 clones, with roughly 71% seen only once. The ten largest account for roughly 6% of the sample.

The V and J ends are trimmed by 3 bases and 5 bases, leaving 16 bases between them. Looking up the germline V gene yields CDR1 MDHEN and CDR2 SYDVKM. From the cysteine up to the phenylalanine, the CDR3 has a length of 15 residues. Here the CDR3 DNA is all that survives: 45 bases in frame from base 1. This specimen's time point label, interpreted: recipient sample about 28 days before transplant, after cytoreduction. Blood from recipients was drawn roughly 28 days before transplant, then again at days 30, 100 and 180 after transplant. Nuclei Lysis Solution was used to extract genomic DNA from fresh or cryopreserved unfractionated peripheral blood mononuclear cells.

The sequence joins TRBV28 to TRBJ1-1; D gene: possibly TRBD1, on 6 matching bases. The sequence derives from a man between 45 and 60 years old with myelodysplastic syndrome. Some clones in this sample may be carry-over from other donors' samples. This specimen consisted of peripheral blood mononuclear cells, obtained before stem cell transplant. The DNA sequence follows: TGTGCCAGCAGTTTTCTCCGGGGGCTAGAGACTGAAGCTTTCTTT. Translated, it gives CASSFLRGLETEAFF.